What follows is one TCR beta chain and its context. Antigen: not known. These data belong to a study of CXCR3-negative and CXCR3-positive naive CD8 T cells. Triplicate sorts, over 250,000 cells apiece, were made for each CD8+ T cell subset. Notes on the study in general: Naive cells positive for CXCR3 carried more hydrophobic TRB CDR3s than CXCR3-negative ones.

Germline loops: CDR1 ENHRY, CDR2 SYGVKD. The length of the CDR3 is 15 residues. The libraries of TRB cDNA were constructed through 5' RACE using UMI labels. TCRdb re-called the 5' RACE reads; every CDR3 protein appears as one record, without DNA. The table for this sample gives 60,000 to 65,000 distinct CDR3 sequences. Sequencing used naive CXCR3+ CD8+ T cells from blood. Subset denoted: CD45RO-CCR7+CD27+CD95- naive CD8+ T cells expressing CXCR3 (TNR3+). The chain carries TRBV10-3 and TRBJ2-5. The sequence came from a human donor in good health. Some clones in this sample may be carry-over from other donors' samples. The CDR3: CAISESVSLQETQYF.